The 30 T cell receptor beta chains listed next were all sequenced from one sample in a study of monozygotic twins with inflammatory bowel disease. Following a re-call of the 5' RACE reads, TCRdb has one entry per CDR3 protein and lacks DNA. The sample's table shows approximately 150,000 distinct CDR3 sequences. Sequenced: blood. These TCRs come from a human donor with ulcerative colitis or Crohn's disease, or a healthy co-twin of an affected twin (not recorded which).

The chain employs TRBV5-1 and TRBJ1-1; TCRdb names TRBD1, which stays unverified in the absence of DNA. The CDR3 has 15 residues. CDR1 SGHRS and CDR2 YFSETQ come from the germline V gene. The CDR3 sequence is CASSLVLGQGDQAFF.

The rearrangement joins TRBV7-2 to TRBJ2-7. Germline CDR1 is SGHTA and CDR2 is FQGNSA. There are 15 residues in the CDR3. This CDR3 is CASSSQHLDLYEQYF.

J is TRBJ2-5 and V is TRBV7-6; TCRdb gives TRBD1 as the D gene, but with no DNA this cannot be confirmed. The CDR3 loop spans 11 amino acids. Germline CDR1 SGHVS, CDR2 FNYEAQ. CDR3 in amino acids: CASTLQETQYF. The entire variable domain, with the rest obtained from reference TRBV7-6 and TRBJ2-5, is as follows: GAGVSQSPRYKVTKRGQDVALRCDPISGHVSLYWYRQALGQGPEFLTYFNYEAQQDKSGLPNDRFSAERPEGSISTLTIQRTEQRDSAMYRCASTLQETQYFGPGTRLLVL.

The chain couples TRBV12-3 or TRBV12-4 to TRBJ2-1; the D gene TCRdb calls, TRBD2, cannot be checked with no DNA. There are 15 residues in the CDR3. The CDR3 spells CASSPPSGGGYEQFF.

The rearrangement joins TRBV20-1 to TRBJ2-1; the D call from TCRdb, TRBD2, cannot be confirmed without DNA. The germline V gene has CDR1 DFQATT and CDR2 SNEGSKA (reference sequence). The CDR3 is made up of 13 amino acids. CDR3 sequence reads: CSAPRVAGDEQFF.

CDR3 sequence: CASSKGGPSSGANVLTF. The rearrangement joins TRBV19 to TRBJ2-6. Germline assignment: CDR1 LNHDA and CDR2 SQIVND (reference sequence). This CDR3 contains 17 residues.

This chain joins TRBV4-3 and TRBJ2-7. The length of the CDR3 is 14 residues. CDR1 LGHNA and CDR2 YSLEER come from the germline V gene. This chain's CDR3 is CASSQGLNIYEQYF.

V gene TRBV28 combines with J gene TRBJ2-1; TCRdb reports TRBD2, a call that lacks DNA to check it against. Germline V gene data show CDR1 as MDHEN and CDR2 as SYDVKM. The CDR3 contains 14 residues. The CDR3 loop is CASSLTRVLEAPFF.

V and J are TRBV20-1 and TRBJ2-7; with no DNA, the TCRdb D assignment of TRBD1 cannot be verified. The CDR3 runs 14 residues. Germline V gene data show CDR1 as DFQATT and CDR2 as SNEGSKA (reference sequence). The CDR3 protein is CSARAGTGLGEQYF.

This chain connects TRBV9 to TRBJ2-2. The CDR3 is 13 amino acids. From germline, CDR1 is SGDLS and CDR2 YYNGEE. The chain's CDR3 is CASSATAHGELFF.

The V and J genes are TRBV14 and TRBJ2-7. CDR3 size: 14 residues. Germline-derived CDR1 and CDR2 are SGHDN and FVKESK. CDR3 residues: CASSQLGGTYEQYF.

The chain joins TRBV7-2 to TRBJ1-5; TCRdb lists TRBD1, though no DNA is available to test this call. CDR3 length: 14 amino acids. Germline V gene sequence: CDR1 SGHTA, CDR2 FQGNSA. The CDR3 protein is CASSSGQGNQPQHF.

The V and J genes are TRBV6-4 and TRBJ2-3. CDR1 is MRHNA and CDR2 is SNTAGT in the germline V gene. This CDR3 region has 14 residues. The CDR3 sequence is CASSDVYGTDTQYF.

The chain has TRBV5-1 and TRBJ2-5. The CDR3 has 11 amino acids. CDR1 SGHRS and CDR2 YFSETQ come from the germline V gene. The CDR3 sequence: CASSVQETQYF.

The chain employs TRBV24-1 and TRBJ2-7; TCRdb gives TRBD2 as the D gene, but with no DNA this cannot be confirmed. This CDR3 is built from 15 residues. CDR1 and CDR2 (germline): KGHDR, SFDVKD. CDR3: CARSTTSGAAYEQYF.

This rearrangement joins TRBV7-8 to TRBJ1-1; TCRdb proposes TRBD1, but this gene call is untestable without DNA. Germline CDR1 and CDR2: SGHVS and FQNEAQ. The CDR3 is 16 residues long. The chain's CDR3 is CASSLGVGQGGTEAFF.

The J gene is TRBJ1-5, the V gene TRBV20-1; lacking DNA, the TRBD1 call made by TCRdb goes unchecked. The V gene's germline CDR1 is DFQATT and CDR2 SNEGSKA (reference sequence). This CDR3 comprises 14 residues. This CDR3 reads CSATNTGEAQPPAF.

The chain joins TRBV7-2 to TRBJ2-2; the D call from TCRdb, TRBD1, cannot be confirmed without DNA. CDR1 and CDR2 from the germline V gene are SGHTA and FQGNSA. The CDR3 contains 16 residues. CDR3 region: CASSQQGPANTGELFF.

This chain connects TRBV24-1 to TRBJ2-2; TCRdb indicates TRBD1, and absent DNA this call remains unverified. The CDR3 has 14 amino acids. Per the germline V gene, CDR1 is KGHDR and CDR2 is SFDVKD. CDR3 amino acids: CATSERGPTGELFF.

The chain uses TRBV4-3 and TRBJ1-3. Germline CDR1 is LGHNA and CDR2 is YSLEER. The CDR3 contains 15 residues. The CDR3 sequence: CVSSQDGSSGNTIYF.

The chain joins TRBV7-2 to TRBJ1-1; checking the TCRdb D call of TRBD1 is not possible without DNA. The CDR3 has 13 residues. Germline loops: CDR1 SGHTA, CDR2 FQGNSA. The CDR3: CASRDRPNTEAFF.

This chain joins TRBV20-1 and TRBJ2-7; lacking DNA, the TRBD1 call made by TCRdb goes unchecked. Looked up from germline, CDR1 is DFQATT and CDR2 is SNEGSKA (reference sequence). The CDR3 has 15 residues. The CDR3 region is CSARGGGQGMYEQYF.

This sequence joins TRBV11-2 and TRBJ1-5. This CDR3 spans 18 amino acids. Germline lookup yields CDR1 SGHAT and CDR2 FQNNGV. CDR3: CASSLSPEPWGSNQPQHF.

CDR3 sequence reads: CASSKASGGEDTQYF. The chain recombines TRBV4-2 with TRBJ2-3; the D call from TCRdb, TRBD2, cannot be confirmed without DNA. There are 15 residues in the CDR3. Germline V lookup: CDR1 LGHNA, CDR2 YNFKEQ.

This sequence joins TRBV5-5 and TRBJ1-5; TCRdb outputs TRBD1, but without DNA this stays unchecked. CDR1 is SGHKS, CDR2 YYEKEE, per germline (reference sequence). This CDR3 contains 16 residues. The CDR3: CASSLKGTDINQPQHF. Based on the CDR3 plus reference TRBV5-5 and TRBJ1-5, the full variable domain is DAGVTQSPTHLIKTRGQQVTLRCSPISGHKSVSWYQQVLGQGPQFIFQYYEKEERGRGNFPDRFSARQFPNYSSELNVNALLLGDSALYLCASSLKGTDINQPQHFGDGTRLSIL.

The CDR3 loop is CASSIGGRASDTQYF. V gene TRBV19 combines with J gene TRBJ2-3; TCRdb lists TRBD2, though no DNA is available to test this call. Germline V lookup: CDR1 LNHDA, CDR2 SQIVND (reference sequence). CDR3 length: 15 amino acids.

The V and J genes are TRBV19 and TRBJ2-7; TCRdb gives TRBD1 as the D gene, but with no DNA this cannot be confirmed. Germline values: CDR1 LNHDA, CDR2 SQIVND (reference sequence). The length of the CDR3 is 14 residues. CDR3 sequence: CASSRTGGEYEQYF.

The CDR3: CSAPRAKSDTQYF. The chain combines TRBV20-1 with TRBJ2-3; TCRdb selects TRBD2, and the lack of DNA leaves this call unchecked. The CDR3 consists of 13 residues. The germline gives CDR1 DFQATT, CDR2 SNEGSKA (reference sequence).

The gene calls are TRBV20-1 and TRBJ2-1; checking the TCRdb D call of TRBD1 is not possible without DNA. CDR1 DFQATT and CDR2 SNEGSKA come from the germline V gene (reference sequence). The CDR3 sequence is 13 residues long. CDR3 sequence: CSVRESSYNEQFF.

The rearrangement links TRBV5-1 to TRBJ2-2; TCRdb's D call of TRBD1 is untestable without DNA. This CDR3 has 15 amino acids. Germline lookup yields CDR1 SGHRS and CDR2 YFSETQ. The CDR3: CASSPGPEETGELFF.